The clone carrying this TCR beta chain was seen a few times. Its antigen is unidentified. The sample is drawn from a study of T cells in Graves' hyperthyroidism and ophthalmopathy. The CDR3 length is 13 residues. V dropped 1 base and J dropped 7 bases, with 5 bases sitting between them. Per the germline V gene, CDR1 is LNHNV and CDR2 is YYDKDF (reference sequence). TCR beta CDR3 regions were amplified from RNA transcripts. The primer set for the first-round RT-PCR of the TCR CDR3 was HTBI. TCRdb re-called the multiplex PCR reads through MiXCR, storing one row per CDR3 protein. The profile covers around 290,000 distinct CDR3 sequences, with roughly 15% appearing a single time and under 8% taken by the ten largest. General study points: Blood also carried most thyroid clonotypes expanded above 0.001.

Hyperthyroidism was newly diagnosed in patients aged 18 to 65 (duration under 2 months). The V call is TRBV15, the J call TRBJ1-6; D gene unclear. Sequencing used blood. This receptor was taken from a woman aged 35 to 49 with Graves' hyperthyroidism. The CDR3: CATSRVTNSPLHF. The CDR3 bases are TGTGCCACCAGCAGAGTTACGAATTCACCCCTCCACTTT.